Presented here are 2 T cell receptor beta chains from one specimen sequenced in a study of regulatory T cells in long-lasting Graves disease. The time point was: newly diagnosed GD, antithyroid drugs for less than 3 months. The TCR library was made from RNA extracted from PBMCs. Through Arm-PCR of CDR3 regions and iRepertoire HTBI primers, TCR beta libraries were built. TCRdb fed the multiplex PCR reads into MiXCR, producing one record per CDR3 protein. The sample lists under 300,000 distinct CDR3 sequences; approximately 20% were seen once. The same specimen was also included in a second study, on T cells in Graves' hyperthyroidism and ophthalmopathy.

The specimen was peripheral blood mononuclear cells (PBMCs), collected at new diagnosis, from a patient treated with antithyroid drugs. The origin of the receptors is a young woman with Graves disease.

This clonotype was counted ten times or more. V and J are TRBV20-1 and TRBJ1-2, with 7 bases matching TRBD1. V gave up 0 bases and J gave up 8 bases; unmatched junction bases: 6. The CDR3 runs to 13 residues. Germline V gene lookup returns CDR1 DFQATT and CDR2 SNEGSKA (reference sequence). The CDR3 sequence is CSARDDRAEGYTF. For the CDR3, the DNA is TGCAGTGCTAGAGATGACAGGGCGGAAGGCTACACCTTC.

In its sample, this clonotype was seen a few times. CDR3 in amino acids: CASSSAGSNQPQHF. The CDR3 DNA reads TGTGCCAGCAGCTCAGCAGGGAGTAATCAGCCCCAGCATTTT. The chain joins TRBV7-6 to TRBJ1-5, with D possibly TRBD1 on 5 matching bases. Trimming took 4 bases from V and 4 from J, leaving 11 bases between them. The CDR3 sequence is 14 residues long. Germline-derived CDR1 and CDR2 are SGHVS and FNYEAQ. Looking up the rest from reference TRBV7-6 and TRBJ1-5 gives the full variable domain: GAGVSQSPRYKVTKRGQDVALRCDPISGHVSLYWYRQALGQGPEFLTYFNYEAQQDKSGLPNDRFSAERPEGSISTLTIQRTEQRDSAMYRCASSSAGSNQPQHFGDGTRLSIL.